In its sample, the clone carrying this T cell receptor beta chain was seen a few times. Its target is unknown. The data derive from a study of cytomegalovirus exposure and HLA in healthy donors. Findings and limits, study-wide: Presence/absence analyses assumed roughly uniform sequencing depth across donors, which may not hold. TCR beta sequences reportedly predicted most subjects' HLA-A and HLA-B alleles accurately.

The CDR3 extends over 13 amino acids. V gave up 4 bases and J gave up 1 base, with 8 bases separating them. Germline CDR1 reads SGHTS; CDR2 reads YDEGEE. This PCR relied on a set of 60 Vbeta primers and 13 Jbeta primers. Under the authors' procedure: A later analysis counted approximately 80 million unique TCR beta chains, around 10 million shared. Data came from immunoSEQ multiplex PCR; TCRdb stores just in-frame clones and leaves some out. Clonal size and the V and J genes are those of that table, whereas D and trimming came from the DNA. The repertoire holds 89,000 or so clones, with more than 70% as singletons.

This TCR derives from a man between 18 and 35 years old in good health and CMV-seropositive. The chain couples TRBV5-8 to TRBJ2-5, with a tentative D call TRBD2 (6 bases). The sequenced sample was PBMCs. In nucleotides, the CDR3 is TGTGCCAGCAGCCGGGGGATCCAAGAGACCCAGTACTTC. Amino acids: CASSRGIQETQYF.